The entry below gives a single T cell receptor beta chain sequence along with its context. There are 14 residues in the CDR3. V lost 11 bases and J 3 bases, leaving 20 bases between the germline ends. The germline V gene encodes CDR1 MNHNS and CDR2 SASEGT. The record originates from a study of T cell changes during pregnancy in multiple sclerosis. Sequencing used immunoSEQ multiplex PCR; TCRdb keeps in-frame clones, though not all of them. The profile covers 100,000 or so clones, with around 94% appearing a single time and around 1.8% taken by the ten largest. The sequence was obtained from a female donor in good health, enrolled as a control in a pregnancy study. V is TRBV6-1 and J is TRBJ2-7; possible D gene TRBD1, 5 bases. The specimen comprised peripheral blood, sampled after pregnancy. The CDR3 DNA reads TGTGCCTCGTTTCGGACCCCAGGGCTCTACGAGCAGTACTTC. Translation: CASFRTPGLYEQYF.